The clone carrying this T cell receptor beta chain is a singleton in its sample. Libraries were prepared by immunoSEQ multiplex PCR; TCRdb keeps only in-frame clonotypes and omits some of them. The profile shows around 250,000 clones, more than 70% of them singletons. J was trimmed by 4 bases and V by 6 bases; bases with no gene match: 6. The CDR3 sequence is 14 residues long. Germline-derived CDR1 and CDR2 are LNHDA and SQIVND (reference sequence). This record comes from a study of blood T cell repertoires in COVID-19. The receptor comes from a woman aged 35 to 49 with acute COVID-19. This chain links TRBV19 with TRBJ2-5; 9 bases are shared with TRBD2. The sample comprised PBMCs or T cells enriched from blood (not recorded which). CDR3: CASSQGLAGETQYF. CDR3 coding DNA: TGTGCCAGTAGCCAGGGACTAGCTGGAGAGACCCAGTACTTC.